This TCR beta chain was observed in a study of blood T cell repertoires in COVID-19. Study information: PBMCs, B-cell-depleted T cells, or T cells provided the cDNA or gDNA that made up the material.

Those enrolled, adults aged roughly 18 to 95 years, came from about two dozen US areas. Shortly before study entry, within 2 weeks, exposed participants had met a COVID-19 case. This clone was detected many times. This CDR3 has 12 residues. The germline V gene encodes CDR1 SQVTM and CDR2 ANQGSEA. V lost 4 bases and J lost 0, with 6 bases in between. Per the original data handling: Reference gene primer amplification gave estimated nucleated cell counts. Clones were read by immunoSEQ multiplex PCR, and TCRdb kept only the in-frame ones, dropping some. That table is the source of V, J and clone size, and D and trimming were worked out from the DNA. The sample lists around 330,000 clones, 85% occurring once.

The material sequenced was PBMCs or T cells enriched from blood (not recorded which). The chain uses TRBV29-1 and TRBJ2-5; D might be TRBD2 (6 bases). This TCR derives from a woman younger than 45 who had been exposed to COVID-19. CDR3 DNA sequence: TGCAGCGTTGGGGACTACCAAGAGACCCAGTACTTC. As protein: CSVGDYQETQYF. Filled out from reference TRBV29-1 and TRBJ2-5, the complete variable domain reads SAVISQKPSRDICQRGTSLTIQCQVDSQVTMMFWYRQQPGQSLTLIATANQGSEATYESGFVIDKFPISRPNLTFSTLTVSNMSPEDSSIYLCSVGDYQETQYFGPGTRLLVL.